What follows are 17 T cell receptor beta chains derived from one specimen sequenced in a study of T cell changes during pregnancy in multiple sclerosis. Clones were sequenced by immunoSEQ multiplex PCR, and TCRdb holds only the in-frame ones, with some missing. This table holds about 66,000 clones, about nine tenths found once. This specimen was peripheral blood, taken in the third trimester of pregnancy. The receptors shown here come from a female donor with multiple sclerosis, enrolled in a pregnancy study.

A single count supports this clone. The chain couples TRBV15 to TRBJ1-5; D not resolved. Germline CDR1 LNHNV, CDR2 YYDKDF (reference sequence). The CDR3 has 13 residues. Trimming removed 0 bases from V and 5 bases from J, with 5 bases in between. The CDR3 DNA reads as TGTGCCACCAGCAGAGATTTAGATCAGCCCCAGCATTTT. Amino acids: CATSRDLDQPQHF.

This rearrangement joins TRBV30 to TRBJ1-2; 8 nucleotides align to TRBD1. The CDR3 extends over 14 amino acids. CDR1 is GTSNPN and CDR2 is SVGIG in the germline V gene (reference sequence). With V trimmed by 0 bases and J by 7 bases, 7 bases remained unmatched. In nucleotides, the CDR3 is TGTGCCTGGAGTGTGTGGCAGGGGGCCGGTGGCTACACCTTC. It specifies CAWSVWQGAGGYTF.

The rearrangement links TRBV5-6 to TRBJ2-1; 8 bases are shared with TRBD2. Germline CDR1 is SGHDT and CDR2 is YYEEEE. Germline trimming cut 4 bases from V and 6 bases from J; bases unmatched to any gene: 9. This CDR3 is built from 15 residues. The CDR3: CASSQGLGEANEQFF. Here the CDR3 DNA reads TGTGCCAGCAGCCAGGGACTAGGGGAGGCCAATGAGCAGTTCTTC.

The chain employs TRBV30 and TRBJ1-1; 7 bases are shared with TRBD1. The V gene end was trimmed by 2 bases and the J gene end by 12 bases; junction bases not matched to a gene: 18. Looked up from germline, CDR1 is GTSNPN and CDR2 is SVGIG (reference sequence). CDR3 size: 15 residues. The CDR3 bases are TGTGCCTGGAGTCCGCCCGACAGGGACCGAGGTGCGTCTTTCTTT. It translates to CAWSPPDRDRGASFF.

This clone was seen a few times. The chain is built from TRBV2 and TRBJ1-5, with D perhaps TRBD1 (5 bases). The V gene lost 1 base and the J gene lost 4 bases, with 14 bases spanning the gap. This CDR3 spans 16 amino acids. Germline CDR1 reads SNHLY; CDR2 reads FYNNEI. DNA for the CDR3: TGTGCCAGCAGTGAAGTCGGGACTGGTGCTAATCAGCCCCAGCATTTT. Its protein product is CASSEVGTGANQPQHF.

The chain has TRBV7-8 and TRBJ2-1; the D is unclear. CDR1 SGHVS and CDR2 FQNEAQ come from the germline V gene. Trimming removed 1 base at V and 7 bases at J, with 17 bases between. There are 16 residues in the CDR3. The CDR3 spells CASSLERLRQINEQFF. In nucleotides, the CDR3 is TGTGCCAGCAGCTTAGAACGTTTGCGGCAGATAAATGAGCAGTTCTTC.

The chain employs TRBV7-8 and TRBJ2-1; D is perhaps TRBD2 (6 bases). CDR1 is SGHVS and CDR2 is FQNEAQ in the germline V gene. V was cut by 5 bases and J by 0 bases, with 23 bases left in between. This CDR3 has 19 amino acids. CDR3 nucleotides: TGTGCCAGCAGCCGAAACCAAGAAAATAGCGGATTCTCCTACAATGAGCAGTTCTTC. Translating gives CASSRNQENSGFSYNEQFF.

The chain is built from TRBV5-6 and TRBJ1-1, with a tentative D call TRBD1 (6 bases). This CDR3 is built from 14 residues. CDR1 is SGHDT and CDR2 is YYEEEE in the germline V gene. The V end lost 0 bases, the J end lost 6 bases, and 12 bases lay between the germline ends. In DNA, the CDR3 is TGTGCCAGCAGCTTGGACAGGGTTGACTCTGAAGCTTTCTTT. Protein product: CASSLDRVDSEAFF.

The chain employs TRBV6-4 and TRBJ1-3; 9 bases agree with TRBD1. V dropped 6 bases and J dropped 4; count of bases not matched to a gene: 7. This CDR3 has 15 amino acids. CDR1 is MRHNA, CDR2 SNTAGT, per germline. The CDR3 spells CASSAEQGAGNTIYF. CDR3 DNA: TGTGCCAGCAGCGCCGAACAGGGGGCAGGAAACACCATATATTTT.

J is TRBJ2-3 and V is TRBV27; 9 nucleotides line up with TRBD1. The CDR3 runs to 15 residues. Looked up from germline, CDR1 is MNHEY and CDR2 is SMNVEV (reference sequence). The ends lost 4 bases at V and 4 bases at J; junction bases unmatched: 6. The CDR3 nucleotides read TGTGCCAGCAGTTCACAGGGGGCCGGCTCAGATACGCAGTATTTT. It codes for CASSSQGAGSDTQYF.

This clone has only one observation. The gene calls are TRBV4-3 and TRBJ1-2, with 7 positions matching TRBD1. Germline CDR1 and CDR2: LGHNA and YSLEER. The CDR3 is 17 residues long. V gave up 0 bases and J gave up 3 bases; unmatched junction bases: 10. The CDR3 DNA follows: TGCGCCAGCAGCCAAGACTCGGACAGGCGGCACGACTATGGCTACACCTTC. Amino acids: CASSQDSDRRHDYGYTF.

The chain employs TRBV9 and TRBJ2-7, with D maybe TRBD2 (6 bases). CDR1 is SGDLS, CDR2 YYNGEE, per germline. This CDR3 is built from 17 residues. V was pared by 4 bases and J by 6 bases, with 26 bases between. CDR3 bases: TGTGCCAGCAGCTCGGGTGCGGGACTCCTCACTACTGGCGAGCAGTACTTC. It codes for CASSSGAGLLTTGEQYF.

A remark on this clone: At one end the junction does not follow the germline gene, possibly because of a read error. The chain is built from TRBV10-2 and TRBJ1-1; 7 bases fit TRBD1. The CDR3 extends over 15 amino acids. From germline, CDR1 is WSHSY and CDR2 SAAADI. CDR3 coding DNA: TGCGCCAGCATTGAGACGGGACAGTGGAACACTGAAGCTTTCTTT. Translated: CASIETGQWNTEAFF.

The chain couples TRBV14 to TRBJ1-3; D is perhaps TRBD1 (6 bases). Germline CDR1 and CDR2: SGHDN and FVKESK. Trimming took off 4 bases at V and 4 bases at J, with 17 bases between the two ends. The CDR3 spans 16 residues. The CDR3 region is CASSLIDRSSGNTIYF. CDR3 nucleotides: TGTGCCAGCAGCCTCATCGACAGGTCCTCAGGAAACACCATATATTTT.

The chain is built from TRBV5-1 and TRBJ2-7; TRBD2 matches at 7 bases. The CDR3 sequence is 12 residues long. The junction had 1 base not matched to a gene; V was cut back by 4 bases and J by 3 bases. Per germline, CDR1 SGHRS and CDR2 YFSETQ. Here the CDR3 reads CASSRGDYEQYF. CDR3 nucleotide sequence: TGCGCCAGCAGCCGGGGGGACTACGAGCAGTACTTC.

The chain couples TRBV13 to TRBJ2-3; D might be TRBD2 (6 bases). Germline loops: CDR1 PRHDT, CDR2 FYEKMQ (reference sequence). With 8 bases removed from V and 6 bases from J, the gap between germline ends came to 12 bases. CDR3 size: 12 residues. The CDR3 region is CASRERGDTQYF. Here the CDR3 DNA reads TGTGCCAGCCGGGAACGGGGGGATACGCAGTATTTT.

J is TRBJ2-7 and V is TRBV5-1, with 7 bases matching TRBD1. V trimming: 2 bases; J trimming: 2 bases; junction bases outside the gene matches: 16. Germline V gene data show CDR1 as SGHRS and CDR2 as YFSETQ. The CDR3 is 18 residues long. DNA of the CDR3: TGCGCCAGCAGCTTCCTACCTACCGGACAGGTGAGGGCCTACGAGCAGTACTTC. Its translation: CASSFLPTGQVRAYEQYF. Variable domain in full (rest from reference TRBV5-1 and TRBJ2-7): KAGVTQTPRYLIKTRGQQVTLSCSPISGHRSVSWYQQTPGQGLQFLFEYFSETQRNKGNFPGRFSGRQFSNSRSEMNVSTLELGDSALYLCASSFLPTGQVRAYEQYFGPGTRLTVT.